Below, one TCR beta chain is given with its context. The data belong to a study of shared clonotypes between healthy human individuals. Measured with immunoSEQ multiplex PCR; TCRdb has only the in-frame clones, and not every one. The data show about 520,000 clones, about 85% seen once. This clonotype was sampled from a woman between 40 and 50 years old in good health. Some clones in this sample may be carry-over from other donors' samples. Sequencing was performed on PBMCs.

CDR3 amino acids: CASSLGSGYTGELFF. The CDR3 nucleotides are TGTGCCAGCAGCTTAGGCAGCGGGTACACCGGGGAGCTGTTTTTT. This chain joins TRBV11-2 and TRBJ2-2; D possibly corresponds to TRBD2 (6 bases). The germline CDR1 and CDR2 sequences are SGHAT and FQNNGV. The CDR3 has 15 residues. V lost 1 base and J lost 3, with 9 bases in between.